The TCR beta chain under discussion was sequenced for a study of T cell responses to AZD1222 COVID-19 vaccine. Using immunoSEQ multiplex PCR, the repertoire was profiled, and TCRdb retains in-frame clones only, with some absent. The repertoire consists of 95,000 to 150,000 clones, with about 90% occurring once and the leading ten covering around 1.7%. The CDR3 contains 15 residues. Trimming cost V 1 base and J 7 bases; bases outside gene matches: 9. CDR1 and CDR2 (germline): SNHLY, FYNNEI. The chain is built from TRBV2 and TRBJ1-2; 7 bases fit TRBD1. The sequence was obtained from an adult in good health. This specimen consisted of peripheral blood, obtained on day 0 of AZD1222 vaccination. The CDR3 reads CASSEEKGARGGYTF. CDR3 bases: TGTGCCAGCAGTGAAGAAAAGGGGGCGAGGGGTGGCTACACCTTC.